Shown below are 29 T cell receptor beta chains from a single sample sequenced in a study of blood T cell repertoires in COVID-19. Produced via immunoSEQ multiplex PCR; TCRdb's table is partial and in-frame only. The repertoire holds 60,000 to 85,000 clones, with roughly 85% as singletons. Input material: peripheral blood. The receptors stem from a man aged 55 to 70 with COVID-19, enrolled during active disease.

The genes are TRBV28 and TRBJ1-1; TRBD1 matches 7 bases. J lost 1 base, V lost 10 bases, and 6 bases had no gene match. The CDR3 totals 13 residues. Germline V gene sequence: CDR1 MDHEN, CDR2 SYDVKM. CDR3 region: CAIITGANTEAFF. CDR3 bases: TGTGCCATCATAACAGGGGCGAACACTGAAGCTTTCTTT.

The chain couples TRBV30 to TRBJ2-4; TRBD2 matches 7 bases. The CDR3 totals 15 residues. V gave up 1 base and J gave up 1 base; unmatched junction bases: 4. CDR1 is GTSNPN, CDR2 SVGIG, per germline (reference sequence). The CDR3 DNA reads as TGTGCCTGGAGTGGGGGGAGGGCCGCCAAAAACATTCAGTACTTC. This gives the protein CAWSGGRAAKNIQYF.

V is TRBV25-1 and J is TRBJ2-3; TRBD1 aligns across 7 bases. The CDR3 extends over 16 amino acids. V lost 4 bases to trimming and J lost 0 bases; unmatched junction nucleotides: 7. Per germline, CDR1 MGHDK and CDR2 SYGVNS. For the CDR3, the DNA is TGTGCCAGCAGTGTCAGGGACAGTGTTAGCACAGATACGCAGTATTTT. Protein sequence: CASSVRDSVSTDTQYF.

The chain joins TRBV11-2 to TRBJ2-1; a possible D gene is TRBD2 (5 bases). This CDR3 spans 16 amino acids. CDR1 is SGHAT and CDR2 is FQNNGV in the germline V gene. Trimming stripped 5 bases from V and 8 bases from J, with 22 bases between. The CDR3 DNA follows: TGTGCCAGCAGCCAACTAGTGACGGCGGTCCTCCATGAGCAGTTCTTC. It codes for CASSQLVTAVLHEQFF. Based on the CDR3 plus reference TRBV11-2 and TRBJ2-1, the full variable domain is EAGVAQSPRYKIIEKRQSVAFWCNPISGHATLYWYQQILGQGPKLLIQFQNNGVVDDSQLPKDRFSAERLKGVDSTLKIQPAKLEDSAVYLCASSQLVTAVLHEQFFGPGTRLTVL.

V and J are TRBV6-4 and TRBJ2-1; tentatively, D is TRBD1 (5 bases). Germline CDR1 and CDR2: MRHNA and SNTAGT. The length of the CDR3 is 14 residues. The V end lost 10 bases, the J end lost 9 bases, and 22 bases lay between the germline ends. In DNA, the CDR3 is TGTGCCACCGCCCCCCAACCGACAGAGGCTGAGCAGTTCTTC. This translates into CATAPQPTEAEQFF.

The V call is TRBV11-2, the J call TRBJ2-1; 10 bases match TRBD2. The CDR3 sequence is 15 residues long. The trim removed 5 bases at V and 4 bases at J, leaving 5 bases unmatched. The germline V gene has CDR1 SGHAT and CDR2 FQNNGV. This CDR3 reads CASSISGGPYNEQFF. The CDR3 DNA reads TGTGCCAGCAGCATTAGCGGGGGGCCATACAATGAGCAGTTCTTC.

The rearrangement uses TRBV7-9 and TRBJ2-2, with a tentative D call TRBD2 (5 bases). V was clipped by 4 bases and J by 6 bases, with 9 bases between them. This CDR3 comprises 13 residues. Germline CDR1 reads SEHNR; CDR2 reads FQNEAQ (reference sequence). The CDR3 sequence: CASSSLGAGELFF. As DNA, the CDR3 is TGTGCCAGCAGCTCACTCGGGGCCGGGGAGCTGTTTTTT.

This rearrangement joins TRBV7-4 to TRBJ1-3, with D perhaps matching TRBD1 (6 bases). Germline CDR1 reads SGHVT; CDR2 reads SQSDAQ. The CDR3 runs to 16 residues. Trimming cost V 5 bases and J 3 bases, with 17 bases left between them. The CDR3 is CASSRPGTTHGNTIYF. In DNA form, the CDR3 reads TGTGCCAGCAGCCGTCCCGGGACAACACATGGAAACACCATATATTTT.

V gene TRBV29-1 combines with J gene TRBJ1-2; D may be TRBD1 (6 bases). Per germline, CDR1 SQVTM and CDR2 ANQGSEA. The CDR3 spans 14 residues. V lost 1 base, J lost 4 bases, and 13 bases lay in between. The CDR3: CSVEGGHRTYGYTF. The DNA for the CDR3 is TGCAGCGTTGAAGGGGGGCACCGGACCTATGGCTACACCTTC. The whole variable domain, filled in from reference TRBV29-1 and TRBJ1-2, reads SAVISQKPSRDICQRGTSLTIQCQVDSQVTMMFWYRQQPGQSLTLIATANQGSEATYESGFVIDKFPISRPNLTFSTLTVSNMSPEDSSIYLCSVEGGHRTYGYTFGSGTRLTVV.

The chain joins TRBV6-6 to TRBJ2-7; TRBD1 is a possible D gene (5 bases). Germline CDR1 MNHNY, CDR2 SVGAGI (reference sequence). The CDR3 spans 15 residues. V was trimmed by 0 bases and J by 2 bases, leaving 11 bases between them. Written as DNA, the CDR3 is TGTGCCAGCAGTTACTCGGAAAGGGGTGCCTACGAGCAGTACTTC. The encoded protein is CASSYSERGAYEQYF.

This chain joins TRBV3-1 (or the pseudogene TRBV3-2) and TRBJ2-2, with TRBD2 identical over 12 bases. Trimming removed 4 bases from V and 6 bases from J; junction bases left unmatched: 12. The germline CDR1 and CDR2 sequences are LGHDT and YNNKEL (reference sequence). The CDR3 contains 18 residues. The DNA of the CDR3 is TGTGCCAGCAGCCCGACTAGCGGGAGTGGTTTATTAGCCGGGGAGCTGTTTTTT. It yields the protein CASSPTSGSGLLAGELFF.

The V gene is TRBV7-2, the J gene TRBJ2-3; D ambiguous. The ends were cut back, 1 base at V and 2 bases at J, with 7 bases in the middle. The CDR3 runs to 14 residues. The germline CDR1 and CDR2 sequences are SGHTA and FQGNSA. CDR3: CASSLGVPTDTQYF. The CDR3 DNA reads TGTGCCAGCAGCTTAGGAGTGCCCACAGATACGCAGTATTTT.

The V and J genes are TRBV2 and TRBJ2-5; 7 nucleotides agree with TRBD1. The V and J ends lost 7 bases and 5 bases, in that order; junction bases with no gene match: 16. This CDR3 region has 16 residues. Looked up from germline, CDR1 is SNHLY and CDR2 is FYNNEI. The CDR3 DNA is TGTGCCAGCAATGCTGACAGGGTGGGGGTTGGGGAGACCCAGTACTTC. Amino acids: CASNADRVGVGETQYF.

This chain connects TRBV10-3 to TRBJ1-2; 8 bases are shared with TRBD1. V was clipped by 8 bases and J by 7 bases; unmatched bases: 3. Germline V gene sequence: CDR1 ENHRY, CDR2 SYGVKD. This CDR3 comprises 11 residues. The chain's CDR3 is CAIVTGVGYTF. In nucleotides, the CDR3 is TGTGCCATCGTGACAGGGGTTGGCTACACCTTC.

The chain recombines TRBV10-3 with TRBJ1-2; no reliable D call. The CDR3 consists of 12 residues. Germline-derived CDR1 and CDR2 are ENHRY and SYGVKD. The V gene lost 7 bases and the J gene lost 8 bases, with 14 bases spanning the gap. As DNA, the CDR3 is TGTGCCATCACCCCCGGAGACTCGGGCTACACCTTC. Protein: CAITPGDSGYTF.

V usage is TRBV28 and J usage is TRBJ2-7, with 8 positions matching TRBD1. CDR3 length: 13 residues. Per germline, CDR1 MDHEN and CDR2 SYDVKM. J lost 6 bases, V lost 6 bases, and 7 bases had no gene match. CDR3 in DNA: TGTGCCAGCAGAGGGACAGGCAGAGGCGAGCAGTACTTC. Its translation is CASRGTGRGEQYF.

This chain uses TRBV7-9 with TRBJ1-4; D uncertain. Trimming took off 3 bases at V and 6 bases at J, with 11 bases between the two ends. Germline V gene data show CDR1 as SEHNR and CDR2 as FQNEAQ (reference sequence). The CDR3 contains 14 residues. The CDR3 is CASSFNRGDEKLFF. The CDR3 region has the DNA TGTGCCAGCAGCTTTAATCGGGGAGATGAAAAACTGTTTTTT.

The chain has TRBV30 and TRBJ2-3; possibly TRBD2 for D (6 bases). CDR3 length equals 16 residues. Germline V gives CDR1 GTSNPN, CDR2 SVGIG (reference sequence). V dropped 7 bases and J dropped 0 bases, with 20 bases sitting between them. Here the CDR3 DNA reads TGTGCCTCAAAAACCCGGGGGAGCATAAGCACAGATACGCAGTATTTT. Translating gives CASKTRGSISTDTQYF.

The genes are TRBV15 and TRBJ1-3; 8 bases fit TRBD1. CDR1 LNHNV and CDR2 YYDKDF come from the germline V gene (reference sequence). V dropped 6 bases and J dropped 3; count of bases not matched to a gene: 4. The length of the CDR3 is 14 residues. The CDR3 loop reads CATRLTGGGNTIYF. The CDR3 nucleotides are TGTGCCACCAGATTAACAGGGGGTGGAAACACCATATATTTT.

This chain joins TRBV3-1 (or the pseudogene TRBV3-2) and TRBJ1-4, with D possibly matching TRBD1 (6 bases). The ends were cut back, 5 bases at V and 4 bases at J, with 14 bases in the middle. This CDR3 region has 15 residues. The germline gives CDR1 LGHDT, CDR2 YNNKEL (reference sequence). CDR3 amino acids: CASSLQQGNNEKLFF. The CDR3 DNA sequence: TGTGCCAGCAGCTTACAGCAGGGGAATAATGAAAAACTGTTTTTT.

This rearrangement joins TRBV7-2 to TRBJ2-5, with a possible D match to TRBD2 (5 bases). Deletions cut 1 base from V and 0 bases from J, with 6 bases between. CDR1 is SGHTA, CDR2 FQGNSA, per germline. CDR3 length equals 14 residues. The CDR3 DNA is TGTGCCAGCAGCTTAGGGAGGCACCAAGAGACCCAGTACTTC. Protein: CASSLGRHQETQYF.

Only one count was recorded for this clone. This chain uses TRBV9 with TRBJ2-2; a possible D gene is TRBD2 (5 bases). The V and J ends lost 0 bases and 0 bases respectively, with 6 bases between them. The CDR3 has 15 amino acids. Germline loops: CDR1 SGDLS, CDR2 YYNGEE. CDR3 sequence reads: CASSVGRSNTGELFF. The CDR3 DNA is TGTGCCAGCAGCGTAGGGAGGTCGAACACCGGGGAGCTGTTTTTT. Combining the CDR3 with reference TRBV9 and TRBJ2-2 gives the whole variable domain DSGVTQTPKHLITATGQRVTLRCSPRSGDLSVYWYQQSLDQGLQFLIQYYNGEERAKGNILERFSAQQFPDLHSELNLSSLELGDSALYFCASSVGRSNTGELFFGEGSRLTVL.

The rearrangement links TRBV10-1 to TRBJ2-7; the match to TRBD2 covers 10 bases. Germline V lookup: CDR1 WNHNN, CDR2 SYGVQD (reference sequence). V lost 2 bases, J lost 3 bases, and 4 bases stayed unmatched. CDR3 size: 15 residues. The CDR3 region is CASSEQLAGDYEQYF. The CDR3 DNA is TGCGCCAGCAGTGAGCAGCTAGCGGGAGACTACGAGCAGTACTTC.

The V call is TRBV7-3, the J call TRBJ2-1; 10 bases fit TRBD2. This CDR3 spans 15 amino acids. Unmatched junction bases numbered 4, after V lost 1 base and J lost 7 bases. The germline gives CDR1 SGHTA, CDR2 FQGTGA. CDR3 sequence reads: CASSLSLAGVNEQFF. CDR3 sequence (DNA): TGTGCCAGCAGCTTAAGTCTAGCGGGAGTTAATGAGCAGTTCTTC.

This clone was observed a few times. The chain has TRBV5-5 and TRBJ1-2, with 12 bases matching TRBD1. Germline assignment: CDR1 SGHKS and CDR2 YYEKEE (reference sequence). Losses at the gene ends were 4 bases for V and 0 bases for J; bases not matched to a gene: 7. The CDR3 has 17 amino acids. The CDR3: CASSIPGQGAANYGYTF. In nucleotides, the CDR3 is TGTGCCAGCAGCATCCCGGGACAGGGGGCTGCTAACTATGGCTACACCTTC.

The chain uses TRBV29-1 and TRBJ2-7, with 9 bases that match TRBD1. The trim removed 6 bases at V and 3 bases at J, leaving 6 bases unmatched. Germline lookup yields CDR1 SQVTM and CDR2 ANQGSEA. The CDR3 consists of 13 residues. CDR3 nucleotides: TGCAGCGTCTCAGGGACAGGGCACTACGAGCAGTACTTC. This gives the protein CSVSGTGHYEQYF.

V and J are TRBV5-6 and TRBJ1-4; the D gene is possibly TRBD1 (5 bases). Germline V CDR1 and CDR2: SGHDT, YYEEEE. V lost 2 bases, J lost 6 bases, and 8 bases lay in between. The CDR3 has 13 residues. As DNA, the CDR3 is TGTGCCAGCAGCTTTCGGGGGGATGAAAAACTGTTTTTT. Translation: CASSFRGDEKLFF.

The chain carries TRBV28 and TRBJ1-2; D gene ambiguous. The CDR3 runs 12 residues. With 3 bases removed from V and 7 bases from J, the gap between germline ends came to 9 bases. Per germline, CDR1 MDHEN and CDR2 SYDVKM. This CDR3 reads CASSFSVSGYTF. CDR3 nucleotide sequence: TGTGCCAGCAGTTTTTCAGTTTCTGGCTACACCTTC.

The genes are TRBV6-5 and TRBJ1-6; D may be TRBD1 (5 bases). V was shortened by 8 bases and J by 3 bases, with 8 bases between the two germline ends. Germline lookup yields CDR1 MNHEY and CDR2 SVGAGI. CDR3 length equals 13 residues. The CDR3 region has the DNA TGTGCCAGCGGGGGGGACTATAATTCACCCCTCCACTTT. It specifies CASGGDYNSPLHF.